This TCR beta chain comes out of a study of T cells after yellow fever vaccination. Study background: Some fractions had low cell numbers, and these were prepared with SMART-Seq v4 Ultra Low Input. Study-wide findings and caveats: A small proportion of clonotypes was detected in both the CD4 and CD8 compartments.

TCRdb fed the 5' RACE reads into MiXCR, producing one record per CDR3 protein. Of tens of thousands of distinct CDR3 sequences listed, around 7.3% were seen once; the top ten hold roughly 41%. In its sample, this clonotype was seen a few times. Its specificity is not known. This clonotype originated in a man under 40 who received the YFV17D yellow fever vaccine. Sequences were derived from CD8+ T cells sorted from PBMCs, sampled on the day of the yellow fever booster vaccination.

The DNA of the CDR3 is TGTGCCAGCAGTTACCTAGGGTTCCGGGAGAGTTCCAAAAACCCGTACAATGAGCAGTTCTTC. Translated: CASSYLGFRESSKNPYNEQFF. The chain couples TRBV6-2 or TRBV6-3 to TRBJ2-1; the D gene is possibly TRBD2 (6 bases). The CDR3 sequence is 21 residues long. Germline V CDR1 and CDR2: MNHEY, SVGEGT. V shed 2 bases and J shed 4 bases, with 30 bases lying between them.